The next 12 T cell receptor beta chains were all read from a single sample in a study of blood T cell repertoires in COVID-19. Here immunoSEQ multiplex PCR was the method, and the copy in TCRdb shows in-frame clones only, minus some. Among about 71,000 clones listed, around three quarters were seen once. Sequencing used peripheral blood. Receptors were obtained from a woman of 80 years or more with active or convalescent COVID-19.

This chain joins TRBV7-9 and TRBJ2-3; D may be TRBD2 (6 bases). The CDR3 length is 16 residues. Germline V gene data show CDR1 as SEHNR and CDR2 as FQNEAQ (reference sequence). V lost 4 bases and J lost 0, with 14 bases in between. The CDR3 DNA sequence: TGTGCCAGCAGCTCGGGACTTGCCAAAAGCACAGATACGCAGTATTTT. It specifies CASSSGLAKSTDTQYF.

This clone was observed a few times. CDR3 nucleotides: TGTGCCAGCAGCCCCGGGACAGGGATAGGTCAGCCCCAGCATTTT. Protein product: CASSPGTGIGQPQHF. The chain recombines TRBV9 with TRBJ1-5, with 9 bases matching TRBD1. V lost 4 bases, J lost 6 bases, and 8 bases stayed unmatched. The CDR3 sequence is 15 residues long. CDR1 and CDR2 (germline): SGDLS, YYNGEE.

This sequence joins TRBV29-1 and TRBJ2-7; the D is unclear. V lost 7 bases and J 3 bases, leaving 10 bases between the germline ends. The germline CDR1 and CDR2 sequences are SQVTM and ANQGSEA. This CDR3 contains 11 residues. CDR3 DNA: TGCAGCGCCCGAGAGTACTACGAGCAGTACTTC. Encoded protein: CSAREYYEQYF.

The chain joins TRBV6-2 or TRBV6-3 to TRBJ1-1; D is uncertain. Germline CDR1 is MNHEY and CDR2 is SVGEGT. V lost 4 bases to trimming and J lost 7 bases, with 13 bases between them. The length of the CDR3 is 13 residues. The CDR3 sequence: CASSFPARLEAFF. The CDR3, as DNA: TGTGCCAGCAGTTTCCCCGCGAGACTTGAAGCTTTCTTT.

This clone was found once. This chain joins TRBV4-1 and TRBJ1-3; the match to TRBD1 covers 9 bases. With 4 bases clipped from V and 8 bases from J, the junction kept 30 bases outside the gene matches. Germline V gene data show CDR1 as MGHRA and CDR2 as YSYEKL. This CDR3 spans 22 amino acids. CDR3: CASSRIQGASLLRQSLWDTIYF. The CDR3 DNA sequence: TGCGCCAGCAGCCGAATACAGGGGGCATCACTCTTACGACAATCATTATGGGACACCATATATTTT.

The genes are TRBV15 and TRBJ1-5; no definite D call. CDR1 is LNHNV, CDR2 YYDKDF, per germline (reference sequence). The germline V and J ends were trimmed by 1 base and 5 bases, with 15 bases remaining between them. The length of the CDR3 is 16 residues. CDR3 nucleotide sequence: TGTGCCACCAGCAGAGGCGCGGTGGATCTGGATCAGCCCCAGCATTTT. Protein sequence: CATSRGAVDLDQPQHF.

The V and J genes are TRBV5-4 and TRBJ2-7; TRBD1 agrees at 9 bases. Trimming removed 4 bases from V and 5 bases from J; junction bases left unmatched: 7. The germline V gene has CDR1 SGHNT and CDR2 YYREEE (reference sequence). The CDR3 sequence is 14 residues long. The CDR3 region has the DNA TGTGCCAGCAGCACGGGACAGGGACGAGACGAGCAGTACTTC. Protein product: CASSTGQGRDEQYF.

The chain links TRBV19 to TRBJ2-2; 10 bases are a match to TRBD1. The V and J ends lost 9 bases and 7 bases, in that order; junction bases with no gene match: 11. The V gene's germline CDR1 is LNHDA and CDR2 SQIVND (reference sequence). The CDR3 extends over 15 amino acids. In DNA, the CDR3 is TGTGCCAGCAACCCCGGGACAGGGGATGGCGGGGAGCTGTTTTTT. Protein: CASNPGTGDGGELFF.

The rearrangement links TRBV10-3 to TRBJ2-7; TRBD2 matches at 10 bases. V shed 3 bases, J shed 3 bases, and the junction held 11 bases outside the gene matches. Germline CDR1 reads ENHRY; CDR2 reads SYGVKD. The CDR3 covers 17 residues. The CDR3 DNA follows: TGTGCCATCAGTGAAGGTATGACTAGCGGGTCTTTCTACGAGCAGTACTTC. Translated: CAISEGMTSGSFYEQYF.

V usage is TRBV7-9 and J usage is TRBJ1-4; 7 bases agree with TRBD1. CDR3 length equals 15 residues. Germline V CDR1 and CDR2: SEHNR, FQNEAQ (reference sequence). The V and J ends lost 7 bases and 3 bases, in that order; junction bases with no gene match: 8. For the CDR3, the DNA is TGTGCCAGCAACCCTTACGGACAGGCTAATGAAAAACTGTTTTTT. Translating gives CASNPYGQANEKLFF.

About this clone: Being one base from a much bigger clone, this may be a read error. This chain joins TRBV5-5 and TRBJ2-5; weak D call: TRBD2 (7 bases). Between the trimmed V and J ends, which lost 3 bases and 3 bases, there was a span of 9 bases. The CDR3 is 13 residues long. Germline V gene lookup returns CDR1 SGHKS and CDR2 YYEKEE (reference sequence). The CDR3 reads CASSWGGEETQYF. The DNA for the CDR3 is TGTGCCAGCAGCTGGGGGGGCGAAGAGACCCAGTACTTC.

The chain uses TRBV6-2 or TRBV6-3 and TRBJ2-7; maybe TRBD2 (6 bases). In germline, CDR1 is MNHEY, CDR2 SVGEGT. This CDR3 comprises 15 residues. Deletions cut 2 bases from V and 3 bases from J, with 14 bases between. As DNA, the CDR3 is TGTGCCAGCAGTTACGGGCGGGGTGGAGGCTACGAGCAGTACTTC. This encodes CASSYGRGGGYEQYF.